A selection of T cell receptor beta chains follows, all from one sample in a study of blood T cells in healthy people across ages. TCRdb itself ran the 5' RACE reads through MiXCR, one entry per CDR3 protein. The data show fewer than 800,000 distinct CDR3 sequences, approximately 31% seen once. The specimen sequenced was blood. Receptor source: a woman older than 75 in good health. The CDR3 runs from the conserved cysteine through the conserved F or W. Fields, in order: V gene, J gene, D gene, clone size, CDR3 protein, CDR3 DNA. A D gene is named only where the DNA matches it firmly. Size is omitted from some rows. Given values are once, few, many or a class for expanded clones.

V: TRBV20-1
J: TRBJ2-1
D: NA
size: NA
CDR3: CSARISRAGALVDEQFF
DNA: TGCAGTGCTAGAATAAGTCGGGCAGGGGCGTTGGTCGATGAGCAGTTCTTC

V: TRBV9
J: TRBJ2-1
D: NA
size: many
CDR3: CASSPPTGGYNEQFF
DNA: TGTGCCAGCTCACCACCGACTGGCGGGTACAATGAGCAGTTCTTC

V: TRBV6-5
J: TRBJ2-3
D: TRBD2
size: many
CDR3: CASSYDGERGRTDTQYF
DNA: TGTGCCAGCAGTTACGACGGGGAGCGGGGGCGCACAGATACGCAGTATTTT

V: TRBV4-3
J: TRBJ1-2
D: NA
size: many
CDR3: CASSHPQGGYGYTF
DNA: TGCGCCAGCAGCCATCCACAGGGAGGCTATGGCTACACCTTC

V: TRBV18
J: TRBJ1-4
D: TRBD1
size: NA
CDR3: CASSPWGDTGDDREKLFF
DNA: TGTGCCAGCTCACCTTGGGGAGATACAGGGGATGATCGGGAAAAACTGTTTTTT

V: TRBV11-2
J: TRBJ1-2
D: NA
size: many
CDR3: CASSPTYLYGYTF
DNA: TGTGCCAGCAGCCCAACATATCTCTATGGCTACACCTTC

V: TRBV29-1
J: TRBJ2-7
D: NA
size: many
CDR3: CSVKQTLSYEQYF
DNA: TGCAGCGTTAAACAGACACTCTCCTACGAGCAGTACTTC

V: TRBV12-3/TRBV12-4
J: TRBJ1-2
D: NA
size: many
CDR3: CASSLASKGYGYTF
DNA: TGTGCCAGCAGTTTAGCCTCGAAGGGCTATGGCTACACCTTC

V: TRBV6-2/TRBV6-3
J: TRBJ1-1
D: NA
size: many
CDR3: CASSSSDTEAFF
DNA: TGTGCCAGCAGTTCCTCAGACACTGAAGCTTTCTTT

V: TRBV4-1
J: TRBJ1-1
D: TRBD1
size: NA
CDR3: CASSGSPGQLNTEAFF
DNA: TGCGCCAGCAGCGGATCTCCGGGACAGCTGAACACTGAAGCTTTCTTT

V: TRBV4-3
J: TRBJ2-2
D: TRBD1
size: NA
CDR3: CASSQGVDRATGELFF
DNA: TGCGCCAGCAGCCAAGGAGTGGACAGGGCCACCGGGGAGCTGTTTTTT